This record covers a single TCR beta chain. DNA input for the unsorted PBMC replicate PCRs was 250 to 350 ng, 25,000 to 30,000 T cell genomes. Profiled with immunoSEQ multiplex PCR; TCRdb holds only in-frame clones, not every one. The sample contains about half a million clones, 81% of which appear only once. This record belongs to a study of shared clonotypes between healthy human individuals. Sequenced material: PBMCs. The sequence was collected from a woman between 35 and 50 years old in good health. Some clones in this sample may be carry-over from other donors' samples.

CDR3 amino acids: CASSVDRGWDIQYF. CDR3 nucleotide sequence: TGTGCCAGCAGCGTGGACAGGGGATGGGACATTCAGTACTTC. The chain joins TRBV2 to TRBJ2-4; 9 positions agree with TRBD1. Per germline, CDR1 SNHLY and CDR2 FYNNEI. CDR3 size: 14 residues. V trimming: 6 bases; J trimming: 8 bases; junction bases outside the gene matches: 8.